This is a list of T cell receptor beta chains from one sample in a study of blood T cell repertoires in COVID-19. Repertoires were generated with immunoSEQ multiplex PCR, while TCRdb's copy carries only in-frame clones and drops some. The sample holds about 150,000 clones, around 84% seen once. Sequencing used peripheral blood. Receptor source: a man between 60 and 70 years old with active or convalescent COVID-19. CDR3s include the opening cysteine and the closing phenylalanine or tryptophan. A D gene is named only where the DNA matches it firmly. For some rows the clone size is stated as once, few or many, or as a class when expanded; others skip it.

v_gene	d_gene	abundance	j_gene	CDR3nt	CDR3aa
TRBV4-2	.	.	TRBJ1-4	TGTGCCAGCAGCCAAGACCAGGGTCGAACGCAGACTGAAAAACTGTTTTTT	CASSQDQGRTQTEKLFF
TRBV7-9	.	once	TRBJ2-7	TGTGCCAGCAGCCCCTACCGAGCGGACCCCTACGAGCAGTACTTC	CASSPYRADPYEQYF
TRBV19	TRBD2	.	TRBJ2-3	TGTGCCAGTAGTGGGACTAGCGGGAGGACAGATACGCAGTATTTT	CASSGTSGRTDTQYF
TRBV5-5	.	few	TRBJ1-5	TGTGCCAGCAGCTTGCACGGCGGGGATCCCAATCAGCCCCAGCATTTT	CASSLHGGDPNQPQHF
TRBV6-5	.	once	TRBJ2-2	TGTGCCAGCAGCCTCTCCTCAGGGACCGGGGAGCTGTTTTTT	CASSLSSGTGELFF
TRBV7-8	.	.	TRBJ1-1	TGTGCCAGCAGCTCAGACCCCGGGGTAATAAGCACTGAAGCTTTCTTT	CASSSDPGVISTEAFF
TRBV7-9	TRBD2	few	TRBJ2-1	TGTGCCAGCAGACAACCCCTAGCGGGAGGGCCCTACAATGAGCAGTTCTTC	CASRQPLAGGPYNEQFF
TRBV5-4	.	.	TRBJ2-1	TGTGCCAGCAGCTTGGATTTAGCTAGCCAGGAGCAGTTCTTC	CASSLDLASQEQFF
TRBV6-4	.	.	TRBJ2-7	TGTGCCAGGATCGGTCTTAGCGGAACCTACGAGCAGTACTTC	CARIGLSGTYEQYF
TRBV15	.	.	TRBJ2-1	TGTGCCACCAGCAGAGCCGGGACAAACAATGAGCAGTTCTTC	CATSRAGTNNEQFF